This T cell receptor (beta chain) came from a study of T cell repertoires in cytomegalovirus infection (dated by TCRdb to between 2018 and 2021). With respect to the entire study: Recently identified HLA-C-restricted CMV epitopes, whose presentation resists viral immunomodulation, were targeted by peptide stimulations together with well-studied HLA-B-restricted epitopes. Donor HLA type was relevant to the analysis, as public TCR beta signatures indicated carriage of CMV infection together with the matching HLA type.

V and J are truncated by 7 bases and 0 bases respectively, leaving an intervening sequence of 7 bases. From cysteine to phenylalanine, the CDR3 is 12 amino acids long. Solely the CDR3 DNA is kept, with 36 bases framed from the first base. This clonotype appeared many times. Its antigen remains unidentified. Per-base quality was not reported, and no clone a single base away is much larger than it. The sample's treatment or condition label, in plain terms: in vitro stimulation with specific CMV peptide epitopes to enrich CMV-specific T cells. Findings and caveats that apply to the study as a whole: Carriers of CMV infection plus the relevant HLA type were discriminated by the cumulative frequency of public TCR beta family members in the study cohort and in an independent 352-donor cohort. The ex vivo response was dominated by HLA-C-restricted CMV-specific TCR beta clonotypes, which also provided the single most frequent clonotype in two of eight donors.

The sequencer listed for this sample is Illumina HiSeq 1500. TCRdb handled the public reads itself, with Q25 trimming in fastp and clone calling in MiXCR, and kept productive beta chains. CDR3 protein sequences are deduplicated, and each keeps its most common genes and DNA. The sample has around 99,000 distinct CDR3 sequences on record, less than 30% of them singletons. The top ten clonotypes cover roughly 81% of the sample. The receptor was derived from a human donor in good health (CMV status not recorded). Some clones in this sample may be carry-over from other donors' samples. Recombination connected TRBV12-3 or TRBV12-4 to TRBJ2-7; a weak D assignment points to TRBD2 (5 bases agree). The sample was CD8+ T cells from cultured PBMCs, taken from culture after CMV antigen stimulation. The DNA is TGTGCCAGCAAGGACTCCTCCTACGAGCAGTACTTC. Its translation reads: CASKDSSYEQYF.